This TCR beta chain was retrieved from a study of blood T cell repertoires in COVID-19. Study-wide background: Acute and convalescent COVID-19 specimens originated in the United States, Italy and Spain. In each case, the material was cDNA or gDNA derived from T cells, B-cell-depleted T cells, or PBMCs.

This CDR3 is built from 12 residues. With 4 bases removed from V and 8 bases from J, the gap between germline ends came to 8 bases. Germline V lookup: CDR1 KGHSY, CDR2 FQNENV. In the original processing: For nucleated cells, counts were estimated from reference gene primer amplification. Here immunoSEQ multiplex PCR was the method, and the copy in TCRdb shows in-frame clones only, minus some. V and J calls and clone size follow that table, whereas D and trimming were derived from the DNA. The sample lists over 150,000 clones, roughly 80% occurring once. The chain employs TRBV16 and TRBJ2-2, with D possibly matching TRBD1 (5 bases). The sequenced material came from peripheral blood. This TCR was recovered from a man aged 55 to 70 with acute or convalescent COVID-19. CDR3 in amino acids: CASSPQAGELFF. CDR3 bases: TGTGCCAGCAGCCCACAGGCGGGGGAGCTGTTTTTT.